This entry features one TCR beta chain sequence. The CDR3 length is 14 residues. The germline V gene encodes CDR1 MNHEY and CDR2 SMNVEV (reference sequence). V lost 2 bases, J lost 7 bases, and 12 bases lay in between. This entry comes from a study of shared clonotypes between healthy human individuals. At the level of the study: Per-donor plates numbered three CD4 naive, three CD4 memory, two CD8 naive and one CD8 memory.

Naivety among CD8 cells was defined by CD45RO negativity and positive CCR7 selection, thereby excluding terminally differentiated effector memory CD45RA+ cells. Profiled with immunoSEQ multiplex PCR; TCRdb holds only in-frame clones, not every one. The data contain approximately 1.9 million clones, 93% of them singletons. The sequencing input was naive CD8+ T cells from PBMCs. This chain uses TRBV27 with TRBJ2-1, with a possible D match to TRBD2 (7 bases). This TCR derives from a man aged 18 to 29 in good health. Some clones in this sample may be carry-over from other donors' samples. The CDR3 nucleotides are TGTGCCAGCAGTTTACGGGGGGCGTGGAATGAGCAGTTCTTC. This encodes CASSLRGAWNEQFF.